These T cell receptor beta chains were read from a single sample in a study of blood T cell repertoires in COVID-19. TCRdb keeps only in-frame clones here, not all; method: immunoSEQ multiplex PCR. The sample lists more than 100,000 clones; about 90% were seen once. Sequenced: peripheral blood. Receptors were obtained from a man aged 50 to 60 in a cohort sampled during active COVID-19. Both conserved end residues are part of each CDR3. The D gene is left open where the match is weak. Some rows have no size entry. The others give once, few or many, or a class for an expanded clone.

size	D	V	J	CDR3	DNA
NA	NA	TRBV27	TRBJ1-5	CASSLSNKPQHF	TGTGCCAGCAGTTTATCGAACAAGCCCCAGCATTTT
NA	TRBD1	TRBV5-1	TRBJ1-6	CASSARTGGDSPLHF	TGCGCCAGCAGCGCGAGGACAGGGGGCGATTCACCCCTCCACTTT
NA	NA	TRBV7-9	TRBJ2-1	CASSSGRGEQFF	TGTGCCAGCAGCAGCGGCCGGGGGGAGCAGTTCTTC
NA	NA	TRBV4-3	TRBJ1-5	CASSQARTSSNQPQHF	TGCGCCAGCAGCCAAGCTCGGACATCTAGCAATCAGCCCCAGCATTTT
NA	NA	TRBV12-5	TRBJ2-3	CASGFGLPGDTQYF	TGTGCTAGTGGTTTTGGCCTCCCTGGCGATACGCAGTATTTT
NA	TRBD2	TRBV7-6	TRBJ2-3	CASSSRTSGGFTDTQYF	TGTGCCAGCAGCTCCCGTACTAGCGGGGGGTTTACAGATACGCAGTATTTT
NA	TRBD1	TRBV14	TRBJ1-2	CASSRDRGGGYTF	TGTGCCAGCAGCCGTGACAGGGGTGGTGGCTACACCTTC
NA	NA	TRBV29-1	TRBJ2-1	CSVEGQGHNEQFF	TGCAGCGTTGAGGGGCAGGGCCACAATGAGCAGTTCTTC
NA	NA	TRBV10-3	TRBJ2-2	CAISPRTENTGELFF	TGTGCCATCAGTCCCCGGACAGAGAACACCGGGGAGCTGTTTTTT
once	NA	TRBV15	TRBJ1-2	CATSARSGGTYGYTF	TGTGCCACCAGCGCCCGCTCGGGAGGGACTTATGGCTACACCTTC
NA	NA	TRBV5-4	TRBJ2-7	CASSFVSGDEQYF	TGTGCCAGCAGCTTCGTATCCGGGGACGAGCAGTACTTC
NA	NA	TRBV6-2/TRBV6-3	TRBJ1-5	CASSFPVSNQPQHF	TGTGCCAGCAGTTTCCCCGTTAGCAATCAGCCCCAGCATTTT
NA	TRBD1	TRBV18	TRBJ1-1	CASSPQEGQAEAFF	TGTGCCAGCTCACCACAGGAGGGACAGGCTGAAGCTTTCTTT
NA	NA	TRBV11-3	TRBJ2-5	CASSLAGTLQETQYF	TGTGCCAGCAGCTTAGCCGGGACTCTGCAAGAGACCCAGTACTTC
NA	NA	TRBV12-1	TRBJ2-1	CASSPHPLAVGYNEQFF	TGTGCCAGCAGCCCCCACCCCCTAGCGGTGGGGTACAATGAGCAGTTCTTC
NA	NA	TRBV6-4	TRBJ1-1	CASSEYPNTEAFF	TGTGCCAGCAGTGAATATCCGAACACTGAAGCTTTCTTT
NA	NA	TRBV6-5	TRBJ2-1	CASTEGALTSEQFF	TGTGCCAGCACGGAGGGGGCCCTTACAAGTGAGCAGTTCTTC
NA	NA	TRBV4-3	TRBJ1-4	CASSPDSTTNEKLFF	TGCGCCAGCAGTCCGGACAGTACGACTAATGAAAAACTGTTTTTT
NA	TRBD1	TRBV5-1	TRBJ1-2	CASSDSDRGNYGYTF	TGCGCCAGCAGCGATTCGGACAGGGGGAACTATGGCTACACCTTC
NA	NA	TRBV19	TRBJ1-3	CASREISGNTIYF	TGTGCCAGTAGGGAGATATCGGGAAACACCATATATTTT
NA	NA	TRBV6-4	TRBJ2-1	CASSDFVRGEQFF	TGTGCCAGCAGTGACTTCGTCCGGGGTGAGCAGTTCTTC
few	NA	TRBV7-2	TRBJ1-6	CASSLEEYSPLHF	TGTGCCAGCAGCTTAGAGGAGTATTCACCCCTCCACTTT
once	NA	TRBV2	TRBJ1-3	CASSGQDSGNTIYF	TGTGCCAGCAGTGGACAGGACTCTGGAAACACCATATATTTT
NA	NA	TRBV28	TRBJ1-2	CASSLGLNYGYTF	TGTGCCAGCAGTTTAGGACTGAACTATGGCTACACCTTC
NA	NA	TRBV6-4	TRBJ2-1	CASSDSCRLYIEQFF	TGTGCCAGCAGTGACTCATGCAGGTTGTATATTGAGCAGTTCTTC
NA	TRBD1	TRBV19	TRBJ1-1	CASSTRTGGVYTEAFF	TGTGCCAGTAGTACCAGGACAGGGGGCGTTTATACTGAAGCTTTCTTT
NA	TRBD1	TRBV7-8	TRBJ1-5	CASRNQGVSNQPQHF	TGTGCCAGCAGAAACCAGGGGGTTAGCAATCAGCCCCAGCATTTT
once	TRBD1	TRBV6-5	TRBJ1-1	CASSYSPGGTEAFF	TGTGCCAGCAGTTACAGCCCAGGGGGGACCGAAGCTTTCTTT
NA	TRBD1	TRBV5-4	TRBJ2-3	CASSHSGGVTDTQYF	TGTGCCAGCAGCCATTCAGGGGGAGTTACAGATACGCAGTATTTT
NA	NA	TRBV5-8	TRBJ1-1	CASSHGPLREHTEAFF	TGTGCCAGCAGCCACGGACCTCTCCGGGAACACACTGAAGCTTTCTTT
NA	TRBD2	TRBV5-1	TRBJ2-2	CASSLGLAKNTGELFF	TGCGCCAGCAGCTTGGGACTAGCGAAGAACACCGGGGAGCTGTTTTTT
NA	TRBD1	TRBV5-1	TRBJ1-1	CASSLAAGQGTAAFF	TGCGCCAGCAGCTTGGCCGCCGGACAGGGGACGGCCGCTTTCTTT
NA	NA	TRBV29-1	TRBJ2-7	CSVELDSNSYEQYF	TGCAGCGTTGAATTGGACAGCAACTCCTACGAGCAGTACTTC
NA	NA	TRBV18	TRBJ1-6	CASSPKRAADSPLHF	TGTGCCAGCTCACCGAAAAGAGCTGCGGATTCACCCCTCCACTTT
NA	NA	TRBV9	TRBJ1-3	CASSVDTYGNTIYF	TGTGCCAGCAGCGTAGACACATATGGAAACACCATATATTTT
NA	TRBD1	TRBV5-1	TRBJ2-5	CASSTGTGETQYF	TGCGCCAGCAGCACAGGGACAGGGGAGACCCAGTACTTC
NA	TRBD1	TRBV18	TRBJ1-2	CASSPPGQGDGYTF	TGTGCCAGCTCACCACCGGGACAGGGGGATGGCTACACCTTC
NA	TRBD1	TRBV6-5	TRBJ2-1	CASSLTGGEWDEQFF	TGTGCCAGCAGCTTGACAGGGGGCGAGTGGGATGAGCAGTTCTTC
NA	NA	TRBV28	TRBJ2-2	CASRRSGELFF	TGTGCCAGCAGAAGGAGCGGGGAGCTGTTTTTT
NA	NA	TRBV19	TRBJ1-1	CASSIGPPQGMNTEAFF	TGTGCCAGTAGTATAGGCCCCCCACAGGGAATGAACACTGAAGCTTTCTTT
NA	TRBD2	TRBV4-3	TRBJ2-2	CASSQDSAGGYTGELFF	TGCGCCAGCAGCCAAGACAGTGCGGGGGGTTACACCGGGGAGCTGTTTTTT
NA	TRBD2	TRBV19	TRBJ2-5	CASSTSVGGETQYF	TGTGCCAGTAGCACTAGCGTTGGCGGTGAGACCCAGTACTTC
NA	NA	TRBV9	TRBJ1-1	CASSRGLMNTEAFF	TGTGCCAGCAGTAGGGGGTTGATGAACACTGAAGCTTTCTTT
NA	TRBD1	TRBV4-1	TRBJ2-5	CASSRDWGQKETQYF	TGCGCCAGCAGCCGAGACTGGGGACAGAAAGAGACCCAGTACTTC
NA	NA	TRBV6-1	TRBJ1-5	CASSEGSVRGNQPQHF	TGTGCCAGCAGTGAAGGGTCGGTGAGGGGCAATCAGCCCCAGCATTTT
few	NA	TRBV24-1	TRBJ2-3	CATSDLGGGGTDTQYF	TGTGCCACCAGTGATTTGGGCGGAGGGGGCACAGATACGCAGTATTTT
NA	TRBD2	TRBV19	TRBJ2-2	CASSIRGENTGELFF	TGTGCCAGTAGTATCCGGGGGGAGAACACCGGGGAGCTGTTTTTT
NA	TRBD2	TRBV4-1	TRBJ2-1	CASSPLGLAGVEQFF	TGCGCCAGCAGCCCGTTAGGACTAGCGGGGGTTGAGCAGTTCTTC
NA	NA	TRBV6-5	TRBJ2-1	CASWGGGPYNEQFF	TGTGCCAGCTGGGGAGGGGGTCCCTACAATGAGCAGTTCTTC
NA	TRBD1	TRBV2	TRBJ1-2	CASSTDRVRGYTF	TGTGCCAGCAGTACCGACAGGGTCCGCGGCTACACCTTC
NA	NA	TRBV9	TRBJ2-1	CASSVVAGSYNEQFF	TGTGCCAGCAGCGTAGTGGCAGGTTCCTACAATGAGCAGTTCTTC
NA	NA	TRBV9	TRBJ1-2	CASSVGDTSGYGYTF	TGTGCCAGCAGCGTAGGGGACACCAGCGGCTATGGCTACACCTTC
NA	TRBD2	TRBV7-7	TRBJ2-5	CASSPRGGRSETQYF	TGTGCTAGCAGCCCCCGGGGGGGCAGGTCGGAGACCCAGTACTTC
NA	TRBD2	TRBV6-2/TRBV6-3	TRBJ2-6	CASSAGGAGANVLTF	TGTGCCAGCAGTGCGGGGGGCGCTGGGGCCAACGTCCTGACTTTC
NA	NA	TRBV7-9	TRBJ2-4	CASSDDRTLKNIQYF	TGTGCCAGCAGCGATGACAGAACCCTCAAAAACATTCAGTACTTC